The sequence of this T cell receptor (beta chain) was determined in a study of T-cell reconstitution after alpha-beta-depleted transplantation in children. In the case of this clonotype: Its antigen remains unknown.

The study, taken as a whole, reports: Surviving recipient T cells and thymic progenitors produced the high day-60 TCRbeta diversity seen in some patients. By about two months after transplant, alpha-beta T cells reportedly arose from several hundred graft clones that had expanded.

The library targeted TCRbeta and was prepared with unique molecular identifiers. TCRdb itself ran the PCR reads through MiXCR, one entry per CDR3 protein. This table has hundreds of thousands of distinct CDR3 sequences, about 12% appearing once. Germline assignment: CDR1 MGHRA and CDR2 YSYEKL. V was shortened by 0 bases and J by 7 bases, with 9 bases between the two germline ends. The CDR3 is 14 amino acids. V gene TRBV4-1 combines with J gene TRBJ2-2; no firm D call. This specimen consisted of PBMCs, obtained before TCRalphabeta/CD19-depleted stem cell transplant. This sequence was found in a girl aged 2-10 years with congenital amegakaryocytic thrombocytopenia, due to receive a stem cell transplant. For the CDR3, the DNA is TGCGCCAGCAGCCAAGATCTCCCATTCGGGGAGCTGTTTTTT. Translation: CASSQDLPFGELFF.